The 11 T cell receptor beta chains below all came from one sample that was sequenced in a study of OX40 agonist ivuxolimab in advanced cancers. The table came from immunoSEQ multiplex PCR; TCRdb's copy has only in-frame clones and leaves some out. This table has about 90,000 clones, approximately 90% appearing once. This specimen was CD4+ or CD8+ T cells sorted from blood, taken in a trial of the OX40 agonist ivuxolimab. Receptors were obtained from an adult with an advanced solid tumor such as melanoma, head and neck, liver or kidney cancer.

The chain uses TRBV27 and TRBJ2-3; TRBD1 agrees at 8 bases. Trimming took 4 bases from V and 1 from J; bases not matched to a gene: 4. The CDR3 spans 15 residues. Germline V gene data show CDR1 as MNHEY and CDR2 as SMNVEV (reference sequence). The CDR3 loop reads CASSSTGDRTDTQYF. CDR3 in DNA: TGTGCCAGCAGTTCGACAGGGGATCGCACAGATACGCAGTATTTT.

This chain joins TRBV11-2 and TRBJ2-7; 8 bases are shared with TRBD1. The CDR3 has 15 amino acids. CDR1 is SGHAT, CDR2 FQNNGV, per germline. V was pared by 5 bases and J by 2 bases, with 8 bases of the junction left unmatched. The CDR3 reads CASSPQTGATYEQYF. DNA of the CDR3: TGTGCCAGCAGCCCGCAGACAGGGGCGACCTACGAGCAGTACTTC.

The chain combines TRBV30 with TRBJ2-7; D may correspond to TRBD1 or TRBD2 (5 bases each). This CDR3 comprises 15 residues. Trimming pared 4 bases from V and 7 bases from J, leaving 23 bases between. CDR1 and CDR2 (germline): GTSNPN, SVGIG (reference sequence). Written as DNA, the CDR3 is TGTGCCTGGACTTCGAAGGGACCTGGACATCTTGAGCAGTACTTC. Translating it yields CAWTSKGPGHLEQYF.

V gene TRBV2 combines with J gene TRBJ1-1; D is unresolved. Deletions cut 7 bases from V and 4 bases from J, with 7 bases between. The CDR3 extends over 11 amino acids. Germline V CDR1 and CDR2: SNHLY, FYNNEI. The CDR3 DNA reads TGTGCCAGCACATGGGGCACTGAAGCTTTCTTT. Protein: CASTWGTEAFF.

This chain joins TRBV28 and TRBJ2-7; D possibly matches TRBD1 or TRBD2 (8 bases each). V was pared by 8 bases and J by 4 bases, with 21 bases between. The CDR3 has 15 residues. Germline-derived CDR1 and CDR2 are MDHEN and SYDVKM. DNA of the CDR3: TGTGCCAGCCAATCAGGGGGCGGGGGGATGTACGAGCAGTACTTC. It codes for CASQSGGGGMYEQYF.

The CDR3 DNA sequence: TGTGCCAGCAGTTCGTCTGAGGAGACCCAGTACTTC. Amino acid sequence: CASSSSEETQYF. The chain combines TRBV27 with TRBJ2-5; no clear D gene. This CDR3 contains 12 residues. Germline CDR1 and CDR2: MNHEY and SMNVEV (reference sequence). Trimming pared 4 bases from V and 5 bases from J, leaving 8 bases between.

The chain links TRBV19 to TRBJ2-5; 7 bases align to TRBD2. Germline CDR1 and CDR2: LNHDA and SQIVND (reference sequence). V lost 2 bases and J lost 5; bases outside the gene matches: 5. The CDR3 has 14 amino acids. The CDR3 spells CASSINRGSETQYF. CDR3 sequence (DNA): TGTGCCAGTAGTATAAATCGCGGGAGTGAGACCCAGTACTTC.

The V gene is TRBV10-2, the J gene TRBJ2-7, with 12 bases lining up with TRBD2. Losses at the gene ends were 4 bases for V and 6 bases for J; bases not matched to a gene: 4. CDR3 length: 14 residues. Germline CDR1 is WSHSY and CDR2 is SAAADI. The CDR3 reads CASSGLAGGREQYF. The CDR3 DNA sequence: TGCGCCAGCAGTGGTCTAGCGGGAGGGCGCGAGCAGTACTTC.

This clone was observed a single time. J is TRBJ2-5 and V is TRBV5-4; 8 bases are shared with TRBD1. The CDR3 sequence is 15 residues long. Losses at the gene ends were 4 bases for V and 5 bases for J; bases not matched to a gene: 10. Germline CDR1 and CDR2: SGHNT and YYREEE (reference sequence). Here the CDR3 reads CASSPNLDRDETQYF. CDR3 DNA sequence: TGTGCCAGCAGCCCTAATCTGGACAGGGACGAGACCCAGTACTTC.

The chain recombines TRBV9 with TRBJ2-7; 7 bases line up with TRBD2. The V and J ends lost 4 bases and 10 bases, in that order; junction bases with no gene match: 8. This CDR3 is 12 amino acids long. Germline loops: CDR1 SGDLS, CDR2 YYNGEE. The CDR3 sequence is CASSQGLYVQYF. The CDR3 DNA reads TGTGCCAGCAGCCAGGGACTATATGTACAGTACTTC.

V is TRBV7-9 and J is TRBJ2-3; no definite D call. This CDR3 comprises 12 residues. Germline V gene data show CDR1 as SEHNR and CDR2 as FQNEAQ (reference sequence). V lost 3 bases and J lost 6, with 7 bases in between. CDR3 protein: CASSFSWDTQYF. The DNA of the CDR3 is TGTGCCAGCAGCTTTTCGTGGGATACGCAGTATTTT. The full variable domain, rest sourced from reference TRBV7-9 and TRBJ2-3, is DTGVSQNPRHKITKRGQNVTFRCDPISEHNRLYWYRQTLGQGPEFLTYFQNEAQLEKSRLLSDRFSAERPKGSFSTLEIQRTEQGDSAMYLCASSFSWDTQYFGPGTRLTVL.